The present T cell receptor beta chain was sequenced within a study of read filtering for tumor transcriptome and immune sequencing. Study context: Patients were some 16 male and around 13 female, mean age approximately 60 years, range about 45 to 85. Whole-study results and caveats: The sorted CD138-negative fraction was a mixed bone marrow immune population, not purified T cells. Single-read clonotypes: approximately 87% of IR-seq clonotypes (roughly 4% of reads), almost 75% of RNA-seq clonotypes (nearly 45% of reads).

V dropped 4 bases and J dropped 1; count of bases not matched to a gene: 7. The CDR3 contains 15 residues. Germline-derived CDR1 and CDR2 are DFQATT and SNEGSKA (reference sequence). This library used roughly 0.4 ug RNA and molecular barcoded adaptors spanning alpha/delta and beta/gamma chains. TCRdb re-derived calls from the reads in MiXCR, one entry per CDR3 protein. The sample includes roughly 130,000 distinct CDR3 sequences, 10% to 15% of them seen just once. This clonotype has a count of ten or more. The antigen is undetermined. Bone marrow was sampled from every patient at the time of active disease.

The chain recombines TRBV20-1 with TRBJ2-7; TRBD2 aligns across 10 bases. This sequence originates from a donor aged 40 or over with multiple myeloma. Sample: a population of CD138-negative cells sorted from bone marrow. In DNA, the CDR3 is TGCAGTGCTAACCGGCCTAGCGGGAGTTCCTACGAGCAGTACTTC. Translating gives CSANRPSGSSYEQYF.